A selection of T cell receptor beta chains follows, all from one sample in a study of blood T cell repertoires in COVID-19. Repertoires were generated with immunoSEQ multiplex PCR, while TCRdb's copy carries only in-frame clones and drops some. The data show 250,000 to 350,000 clones, around 90% seen once. The sample consisted of PBMCs or T cells enriched from blood (not recorded which). These receptors all come from a woman between 18 and 29 years old with acute COVID-19. Each CDR3 is given with its conserved first and last residue. Fields, in order: D gene, J gene, V gene, clone size, CDR3 protein, CDR3 DNA. A D gene is named only where the DNA matches it firmly. Not every row has a clone size; where given, it reads once, few, many or a size class.

TRBD2 TRBJ2-3 TRBV7-9 once CASSLVGLAGQTDTQYF TGTGCCAGCAGCTTAGTGGGACTAGCGGGACAGACAGATACGCAGTATTTT
NA TRBJ2-2 TRBV6-1 NA CASSEVRGGELFF TGTGCCAGCAGTGAAGTCCGGGGCGGGGAGCTGTTTTTT
NA TRBJ2-3 TRBV5-1 NA CASSGPGTDTQYF TGCGCCAGCAGCGGTCCGGGTACAGATACGCAGTATTTT
NA TRBJ2-5 TRBV11-2 once CASSPAANSWETQYF TGTGCCAGCAGCCCCGCGGCTAATTCCTGGGAGACCCAGTACTTC
TRBD1 TRBJ1-5 TRBV10-1 once CASLTGEGGGNQPQHF TGCGCCAGCCTGACAGGGGAGGGTGGTGGCAATCAGCCCCAGCATTTT
NA TRBJ2-2 TRBV7-2 NA CASSLSGELFF TGTGCCAGCAGCCTGTCCGGGGAGCTGTTTTTT
NA TRBJ1-2 TRBV28 NA CASSSSVNYGYTF TGTGCCAGCAGTTCCTCCGTTAACTATGGCTACACCTTC
NA TRBJ1-3 TRBV13 NA CASSPAGNTIYF TGTGCCAGCAGCCCGGCTGGAAACACCATATATTTT
NA TRBJ2-3 TRBV3-1/TRBV3-2 NA CASSQDLTGVGTDTQYF TGTGCCAGCAGCCAAGATCTGACGGGAGTTGGCACAGATACGCAGTATTTT
TRBD2 TRBJ2-2 TRBV11-2 NA CASSGLAGGTGELFF TGTGCCAGCAGCGGACTAGCGGGAGGCACCGGGGAGCTGTTTTTT
TRBD1 TRBJ1-2 TRBV15 NA CATSRPGQIYGYTF TGTGCCACCAGCCGACCGGGACAGATCTATGGCTACACCTTC
TRBD1 TRBJ1-3 TRBV14 NA CASSQLTGTGPSGNTIYF TGTGCCAGCAGCCAACTCACCGGGACAGGGCCCTCTGGAAACACCATATATTTT